This T cell receptor (beta chain) was sequenced for a study of blood T cell repertoires in COVID-19. Study-wide background: Sites in the United States, Italy and Spain provided acute and convalescent COVID-19 samples. T cells, B-cell-depleted T cells, or PBMCs provided the cDNA or gDNA that served as material.

Per germline, CDR1 SGHDT and CDR2 YYEEEE. V lost 7 bases, J lost 1 base, and 10 bases lay in between. This CDR3 spans 13 amino acids. Per the study methods: Amplified reference gene primers provided the basis for estimating nucleated cell counts. Here immunoSEQ multiplex PCR was the method, and the copy in TCRdb shows in-frame clones only, minus some. Clonal size and the V and J genes are those of that table, whereas D and trimming came from the DNA. This sample has 130,000 to 150,000 clones; around 82% occur once, and the top ten carry about 5%. The sequencing sample was made of peripheral blood. This sequence joins TRBV5-6 and TRBJ2-3; tentatively, D is TRBD2 (5 bases). The TCR originated in a woman aged 45-65 years with acute or convalescent COVID-19. CDR3 residues: CASGLLGTDTQYF. The CDR3 DNA follows: TGTGCCAGCGGACTCCTTGGCACAGATACGCAGTATTTT.